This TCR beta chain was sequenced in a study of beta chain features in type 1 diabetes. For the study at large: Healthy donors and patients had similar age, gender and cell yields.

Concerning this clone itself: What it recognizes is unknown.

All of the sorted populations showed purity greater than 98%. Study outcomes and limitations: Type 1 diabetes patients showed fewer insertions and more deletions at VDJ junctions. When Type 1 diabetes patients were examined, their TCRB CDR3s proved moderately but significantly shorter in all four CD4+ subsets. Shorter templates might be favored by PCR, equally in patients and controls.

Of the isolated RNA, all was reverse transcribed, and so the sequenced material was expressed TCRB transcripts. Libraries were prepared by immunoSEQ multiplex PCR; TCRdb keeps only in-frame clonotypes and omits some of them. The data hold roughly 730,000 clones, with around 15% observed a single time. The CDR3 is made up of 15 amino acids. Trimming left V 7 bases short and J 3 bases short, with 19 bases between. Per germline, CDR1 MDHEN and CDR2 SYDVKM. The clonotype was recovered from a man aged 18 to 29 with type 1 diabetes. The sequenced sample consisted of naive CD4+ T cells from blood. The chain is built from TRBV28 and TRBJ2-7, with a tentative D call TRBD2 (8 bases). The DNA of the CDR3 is TGTGCCAGCACCGCAATAGCGGGACAGATCTACGAGCAGTACTTC. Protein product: CASTAIAGQIYEQYF.